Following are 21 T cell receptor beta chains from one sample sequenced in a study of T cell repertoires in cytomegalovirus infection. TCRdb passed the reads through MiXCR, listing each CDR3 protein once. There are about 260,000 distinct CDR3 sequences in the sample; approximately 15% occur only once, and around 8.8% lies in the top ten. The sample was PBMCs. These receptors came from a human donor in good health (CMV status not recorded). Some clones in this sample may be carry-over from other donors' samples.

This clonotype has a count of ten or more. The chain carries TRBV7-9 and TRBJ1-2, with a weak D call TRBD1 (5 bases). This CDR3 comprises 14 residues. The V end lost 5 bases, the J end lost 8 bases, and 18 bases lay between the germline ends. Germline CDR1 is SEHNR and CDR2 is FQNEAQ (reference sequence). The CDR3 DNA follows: TGTGCCAGCAGCCCCAGGGCCGCTGCTAGCGGCTACACCTTC. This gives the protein CASSPRAAASGYTF. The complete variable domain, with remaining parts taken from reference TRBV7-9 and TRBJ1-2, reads DTGVSQNPRHKITKRGQNVTFRCDPISEHNRLYWYRQTLGQGPEFLTYFQNEAQLEKSRLLSDRFSAERPKGSFSTLEIQRTEQGDSAMYLCASSPRAAASGYTFGSGTRLTVV.

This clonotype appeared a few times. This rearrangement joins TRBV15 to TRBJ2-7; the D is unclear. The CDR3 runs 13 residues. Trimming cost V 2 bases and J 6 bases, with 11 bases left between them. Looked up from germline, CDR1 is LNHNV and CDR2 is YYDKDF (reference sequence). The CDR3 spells CATSRPGFLEQYF. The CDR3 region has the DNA TGTGCCACCAGCAGACCCGGGTTCCTCGAGCAGTACTTC.

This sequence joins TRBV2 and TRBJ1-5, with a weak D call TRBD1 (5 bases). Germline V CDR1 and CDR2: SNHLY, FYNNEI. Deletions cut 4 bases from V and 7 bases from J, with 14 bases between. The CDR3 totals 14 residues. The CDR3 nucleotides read TGTGCCAGCAGTGCCTCAGGGTTGGGGCAGCCCCAGCATTTT. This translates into CASSASGLGQPQHF.

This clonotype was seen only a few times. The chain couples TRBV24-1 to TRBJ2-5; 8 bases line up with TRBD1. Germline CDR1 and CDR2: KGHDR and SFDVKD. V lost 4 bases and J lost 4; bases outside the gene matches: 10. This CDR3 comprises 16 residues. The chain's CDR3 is CATSDPGQDTTETQYF. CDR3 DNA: TGTGCCACCAGTGACCCGGGACAGGACACCACAGAGACCCAGTACTTC.

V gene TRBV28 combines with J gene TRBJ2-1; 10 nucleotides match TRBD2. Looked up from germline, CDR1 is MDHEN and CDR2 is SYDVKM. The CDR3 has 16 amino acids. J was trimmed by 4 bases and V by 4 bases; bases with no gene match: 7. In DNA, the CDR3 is TGTGCCAGCAGTTCGAAGCGGGAGGGAAATTACAATGAGCAGTTCTTC. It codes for CASSSKREGNYNEQFF. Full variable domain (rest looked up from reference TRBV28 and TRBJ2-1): DVKVTQSSRYLVKRTGEKVFLECVQDMDHENMFWYRQDPGLGLRLIYFSYDVKMKEKGDIPEGYSVSREKKERFSLILESASTNQTSMYLCASSSKREGNYNEQFFGPGTRLTVL.

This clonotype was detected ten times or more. The CDR3 loop is CASSLLAGLAKNIQYF. CDR3 sequence (DNA): TGTGCCAGCAGCCTCCTCGCTGGGCTAGCCAAAAACATTCAGTACTTC. This chain uses TRBV11-2 with TRBJ2-4; D is unresolved. The CDR3 has 16 residues. V lost 5 bases, J lost 0 bases, and 14 bases lay in between. Germline CDR1 SGHAT, CDR2 FQNNGV. The full variable domain, in which reference TRBV11-2 and TRBJ2-4 provide the parts outside the CDR3, is EAGVAQSPRYKIIEKRQSVAFWCNPISGHATLYWYQQILGQGPKLLIQFQNNGVVDDSQLPKDRFSAERLKGVDSTLKIQPAKLEDSAVYLCASSLLAGLAKNIQYFGAGTRLSVL.

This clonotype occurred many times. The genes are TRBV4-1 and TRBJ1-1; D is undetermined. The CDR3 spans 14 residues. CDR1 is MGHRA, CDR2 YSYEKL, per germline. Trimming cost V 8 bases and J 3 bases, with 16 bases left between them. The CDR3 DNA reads TGCGCCAGCCGCACCCGGACTGGGGACACTGAAGCTTTCTTT. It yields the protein CASRTRTGDTEAFF.

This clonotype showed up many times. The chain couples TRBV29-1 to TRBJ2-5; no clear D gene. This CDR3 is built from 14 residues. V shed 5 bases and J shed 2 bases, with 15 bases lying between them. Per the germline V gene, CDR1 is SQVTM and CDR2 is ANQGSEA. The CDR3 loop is CSVSHPGEQETQYF. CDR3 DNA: TGCAGCGTTTCCCACCCTGGGGAACAAGAGACCCAGTACTTC.

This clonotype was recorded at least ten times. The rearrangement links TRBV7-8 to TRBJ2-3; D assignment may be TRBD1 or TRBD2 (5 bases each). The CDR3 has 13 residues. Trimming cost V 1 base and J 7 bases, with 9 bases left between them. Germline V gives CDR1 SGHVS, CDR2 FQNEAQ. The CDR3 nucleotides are TGTGCCAGCAGCTTAGTCCCGGGACATACGCAGTATTTT. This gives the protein CASSLVPGHTQYF.

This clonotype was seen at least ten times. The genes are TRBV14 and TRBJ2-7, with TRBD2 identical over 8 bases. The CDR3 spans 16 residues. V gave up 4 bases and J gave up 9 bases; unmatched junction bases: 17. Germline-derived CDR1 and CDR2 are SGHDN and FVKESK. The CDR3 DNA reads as TGTGCCAGCAGCCTCCGAGAGGGACTAGGCCCAAACGGGCAGTACTTC. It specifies CASSLREGLGPNGQYF.

CDR3 DNA: TGTGCCAGCACCTGGACTAGCGGGGGACCGAACACCGGGGAGCTGTTTTTT. Translating gives CASTWTSGGPNTGELFF. The chain uses TRBV6-2 or TRBV6-3 and TRBJ2-2, with 13 bases aligning to TRBD2. This CDR3 is 17 amino acids long. V trimming: 7 bases; J trimming: 0 bases; junction bases outside the gene matches: 5. The germline V gene encodes CDR1 MNHEY and CDR2 SVGEGT.

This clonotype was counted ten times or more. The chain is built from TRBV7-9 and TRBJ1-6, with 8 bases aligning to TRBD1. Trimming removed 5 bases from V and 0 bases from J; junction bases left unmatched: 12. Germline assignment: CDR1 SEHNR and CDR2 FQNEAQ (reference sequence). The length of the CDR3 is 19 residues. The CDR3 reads CASSPLTGERSSYNSPLHF. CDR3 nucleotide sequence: TGTGCCAGCAGCCCCTTGACAGGGGAGAGGAGCTCCTATAATTCACCCCTCCACTTT.

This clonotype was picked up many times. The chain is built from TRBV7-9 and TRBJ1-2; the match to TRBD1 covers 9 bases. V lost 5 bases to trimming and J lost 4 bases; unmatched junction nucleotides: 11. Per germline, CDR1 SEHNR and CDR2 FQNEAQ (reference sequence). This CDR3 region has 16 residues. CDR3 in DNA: TGTGCCAGCAGCAGAACCGGGACAGGGATGGGCTATGGCTACACCTTC. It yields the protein CASSRTGTGMGYGYTF. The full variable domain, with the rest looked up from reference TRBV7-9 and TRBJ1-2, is DTGVSQNPRHKITKRGQNVTFRCDPISEHNRLYWYRQTLGQGPEFLTYFQNEAQLEKSRLLSDRFSAERPKGSFSTLEIQRTEQGDSAMYLCASSRTGTGMGYGYTFGSGTRLTVV.

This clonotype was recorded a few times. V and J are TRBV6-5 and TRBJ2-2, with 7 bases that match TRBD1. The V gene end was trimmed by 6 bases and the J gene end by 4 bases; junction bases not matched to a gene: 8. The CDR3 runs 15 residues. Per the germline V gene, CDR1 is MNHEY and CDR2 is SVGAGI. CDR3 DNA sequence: TGTGCCAGCAGGGCGGTGACAGGGAGCACCGGGGAGCTGTTTTTT. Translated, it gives CASRAVTGSTGELFF.

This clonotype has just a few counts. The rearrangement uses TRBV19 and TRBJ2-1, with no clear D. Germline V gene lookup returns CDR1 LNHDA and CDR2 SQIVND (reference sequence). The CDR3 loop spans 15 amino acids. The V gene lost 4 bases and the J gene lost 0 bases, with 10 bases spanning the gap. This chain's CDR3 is CASSTSILSYNEQFF. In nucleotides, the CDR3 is TGTGCCAGTAGTACCTCTATACTCTCCTACAATGAGCAGTTCTTC.

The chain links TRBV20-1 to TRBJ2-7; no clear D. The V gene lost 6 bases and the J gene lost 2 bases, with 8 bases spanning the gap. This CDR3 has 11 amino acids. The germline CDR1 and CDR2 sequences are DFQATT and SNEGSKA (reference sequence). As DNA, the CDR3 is TGCAGTGCAGCGAACACCTACGAGCAGTACTTC. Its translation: CSAANTYEQYF.

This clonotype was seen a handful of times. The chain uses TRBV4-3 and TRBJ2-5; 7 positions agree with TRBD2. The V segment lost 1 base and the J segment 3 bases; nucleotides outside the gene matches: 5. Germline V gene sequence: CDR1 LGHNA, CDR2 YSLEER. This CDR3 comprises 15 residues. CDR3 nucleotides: TGCGCCAGCAGCCAAGCAGCGGGATGGGAAGAGACCCAGTACTTC. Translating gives CASSQAAGWEETQYF.

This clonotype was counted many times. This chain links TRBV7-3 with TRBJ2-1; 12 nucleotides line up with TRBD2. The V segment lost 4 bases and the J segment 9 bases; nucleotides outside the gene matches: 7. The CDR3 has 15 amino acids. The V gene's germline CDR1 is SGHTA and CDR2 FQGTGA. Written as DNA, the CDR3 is TGTGCCAGCAGCTCGACTAGCGGGAGTGGCAGTGAGCAGTTCTTC. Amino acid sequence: CASSSTSGSGSEQFF.

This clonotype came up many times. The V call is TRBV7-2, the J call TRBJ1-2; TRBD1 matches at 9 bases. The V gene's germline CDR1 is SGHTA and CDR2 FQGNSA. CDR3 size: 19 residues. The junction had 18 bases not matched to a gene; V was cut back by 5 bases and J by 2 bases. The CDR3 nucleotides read TGTGCCAGCAGCACCGTTGACGGGACAGGGACAAGCTGGAACTATGGCTACACCTTC. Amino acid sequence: CASSTVDGTGTSWNYGYTF. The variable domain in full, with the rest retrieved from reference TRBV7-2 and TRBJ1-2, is GAGVSQSPSNKVTEKGKDVELRCDPISGHTALYWYRQSLGQGLEFLIYFQGNSAPDKSGLPSDRFSAERTGGSVSTLTIQRTQQEDSAVYLCASSTVDGTGTSWNYGYTFGSGTRLTVV.

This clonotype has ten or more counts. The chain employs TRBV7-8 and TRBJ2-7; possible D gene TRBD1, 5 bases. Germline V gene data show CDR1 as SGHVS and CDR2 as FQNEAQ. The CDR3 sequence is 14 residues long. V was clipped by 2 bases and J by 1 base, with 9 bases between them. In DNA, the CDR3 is TGTGCCAGCAGCTTACAGGGAATTTCCTACGAGCAGTACTTC. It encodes CASSLQGISYEQYF.

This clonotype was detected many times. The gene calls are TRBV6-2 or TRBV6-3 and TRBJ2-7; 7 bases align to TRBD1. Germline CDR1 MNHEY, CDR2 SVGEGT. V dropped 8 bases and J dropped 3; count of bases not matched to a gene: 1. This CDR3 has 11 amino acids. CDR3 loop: CASHRGYEQYF. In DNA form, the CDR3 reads TGTGCCAGCCACAGGGGCTACGAGCAGTACTTC.